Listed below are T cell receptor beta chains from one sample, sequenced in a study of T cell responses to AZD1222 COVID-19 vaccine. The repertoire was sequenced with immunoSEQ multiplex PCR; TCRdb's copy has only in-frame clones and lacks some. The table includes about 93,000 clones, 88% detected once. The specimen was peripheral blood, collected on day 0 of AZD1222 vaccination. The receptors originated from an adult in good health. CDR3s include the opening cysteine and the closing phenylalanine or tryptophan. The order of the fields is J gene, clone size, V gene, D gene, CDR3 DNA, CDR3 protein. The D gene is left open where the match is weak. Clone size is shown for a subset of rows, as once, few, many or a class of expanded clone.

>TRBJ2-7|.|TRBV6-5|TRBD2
TGTGCCAGCAGTCGGGGTAGCGGGAGGGGCGAGCAGTACTTC
CASSRGSGRGEQYF
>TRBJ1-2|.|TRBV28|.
TGTGCCAGCAGTTTCCCAGACAGGTTTTATGGCTACACCTTC
CASSFPDRFYGYTF
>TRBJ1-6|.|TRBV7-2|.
TGTGCCAGCAGCTTAGTACAGGGAAATTCACCCCTCCACTTT
CASSLVQGNSPLHF
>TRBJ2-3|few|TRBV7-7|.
TGTGCTAGCAGCCAGGGGAGGGGCTCCCTCACAGATACGCAGTATTTT
CASSQGRGSLTDTQYF
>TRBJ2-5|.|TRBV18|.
TGTGCCAGCTTTTCGGGAGAGACCCAGTACTTC
CASFSGETQYF
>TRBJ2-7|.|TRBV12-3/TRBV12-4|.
TGTGCCAGCAGACCGATTACAGAAGCCGAGCAGTACTTC
CASRPITEAEQYF
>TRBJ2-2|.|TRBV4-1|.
TGCGCCAGCAGCCTCGGCTACACCGGGGAGCTGTTTTTT
CASSLGYTGELFF
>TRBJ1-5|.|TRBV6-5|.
TGTGCCAGCAGCCCCTTCGAGGGGGTCAATCAGCCCCAGCATTTT
CASSPFEGVNQPQHF
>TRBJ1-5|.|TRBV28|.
TGTGCCAGCAGGGGTTCAGGGAGTCAGCCCCAGCATTTT
CASRGSGSQPQHF
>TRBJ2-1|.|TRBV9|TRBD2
TGTGCCAGCAGTCTTACATTAGCGGGTGCTTACAATGAGCAGTTCTTC
CASSLTLAGAYNEQFF
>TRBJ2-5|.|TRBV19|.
TGTGCCAGTAGTATGAGGGTTAGAGAGACCCAGTACTTC
CASSMRVRETQYF
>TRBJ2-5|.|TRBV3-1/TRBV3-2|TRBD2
TGTGCCAGCAGCCCCCTAGCGGGAGGGGGAGAGACCCAGTACTTC
CASSPLAGGGETQYF
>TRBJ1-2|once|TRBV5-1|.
TGCGCCAGCAGCTTGGAGGGAGGGGAGTCTAACTATGGCTACACCTTC
CASSLEGGESNYGYTF
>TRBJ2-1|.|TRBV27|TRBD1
TGTGCCAGCGGCCGGGACAGCTCCTACAATGAGCAGTTCTTC
CASGRDSSYNEQFF
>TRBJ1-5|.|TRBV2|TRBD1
TGTGCCAGCACCAAAGGGGGCTATAATCAGCCCCAGCATTTT
CASTKGGYNQPQHF
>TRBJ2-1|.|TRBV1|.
TGCACCAGCAGCCAACAAGGTCTACTAGCGGGAGTTGGTGAGCAGTTCTTC
CTSSQQGLLAGVGEQFF
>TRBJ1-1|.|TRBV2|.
TGTGCCAGCGGGGCTGAGGACACTGAAGCTTTCTTT
CASGAEDTEAFF
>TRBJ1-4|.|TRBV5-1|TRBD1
TGCGCCAGCAGCGTCCAGGGGGTAGCAACTAATGAAAAACTGTTTTTT
CASSVQGVATNEKLFF
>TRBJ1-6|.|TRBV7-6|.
TGTGCCAGCAGCTTCGGGTATGTGGGGGATAATTCACCCCTCCACTTT
CASSFGYVGDNSPLHF
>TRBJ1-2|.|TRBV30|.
TGTGCCTCCTCGGATCCCTATGGCTACACCTTC
CASSDPYGYTF
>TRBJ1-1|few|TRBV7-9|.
TGTGCCAGCAGCTTAATGGGAGGGAACACTGAAGCTTTCTTT
CASSLMGGNTEAFF
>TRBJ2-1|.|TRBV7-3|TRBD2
TGTGCCAGCAGCCCTAGCGGTAGCTCCTACAATGAGCAGTTCTTC
CASSPSGSSYNEQFF
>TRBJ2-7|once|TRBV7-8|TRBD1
TGTGCCAGCAGCTTAGTAGCAGGACAGGGCTACGAGCAGTACTTC
CASSLVAGQGYEQYF
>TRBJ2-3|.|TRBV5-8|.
TGTGCCAGCAGCAGGACTTGGGGAGCTAGCACAGATACGCAGTATTTT
CASSRTWGASTDTQYF
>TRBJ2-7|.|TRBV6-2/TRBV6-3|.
TGTGCCAGCAGTTACCCTGGGGCCTACGAGCAGTACTTC
CASSYPGAYEQYF
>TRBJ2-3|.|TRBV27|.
TGTGCCAGCAGTTTACGAAGGGGCGCCCCCACAGATACGCAGTATTTT
CASSLRRGAPTDTQYF
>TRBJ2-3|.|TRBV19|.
TGTGCCAGTAGTATCAGGCGTACAGATACGCAGTATTTT
CASSIRRTDTQYF
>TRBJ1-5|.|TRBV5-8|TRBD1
TGTGCCAGCAGCTTGAGCCCCGGGAGACAGGGCAAGGGCAATCAGCCCCAGCATTTT
CASSLSPGRQGKGNQPQHF
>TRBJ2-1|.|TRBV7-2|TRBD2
TGTGCCAGCAGCAAACCCCAGCGGGGATACAATGAGCAGTTCTTC
CASSKPQRGYNEQFF
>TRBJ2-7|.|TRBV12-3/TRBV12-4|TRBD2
TGTGCCAGCAGTGGGACTAGCGGCTACGAGCAGTACTTC
CASSGTSGYEQYF
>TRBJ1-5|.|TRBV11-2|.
TGTGCCAGCAGCCCCCGGACAGATTATAGCAATCAGCCCCAGCATTTT
CASSPRTDYSNQPQHF
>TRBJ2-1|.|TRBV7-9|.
TGTGCCAGCAGCCCTCCGTCGGGAACCTACAATGAGCAGTTCTTC
CASSPPSGTYNEQFF
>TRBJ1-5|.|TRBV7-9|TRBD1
TGTGCCAGCAGCTCGGACAGGAATCAGCCCCAGCATTTT
CASSSDRNQPQHF
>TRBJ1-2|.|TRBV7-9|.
TGTGCCAGCAGCTACGGCGGTGCGGAGATCTATGGCTACACCTTC
CASSYGGAEIYGYTF
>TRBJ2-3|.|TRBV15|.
TGTGCCACCAGCAGAGATCAGGGGAGTAGGACAGATACGCAGTATTTT
CATSRDQGSRTDTQYF
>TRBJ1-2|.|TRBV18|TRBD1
TGTGCCAGCTCACCTGTCCCGGGACAGCTTAACTATGGCTACACCTTC
CASSPVPGQLNYGYTF
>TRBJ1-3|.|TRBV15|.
TGTGCCACCAGCAGAGATAGGATAGCCGCTGGAAACACCATATATTTT
CATSRDRIAAGNTIYF
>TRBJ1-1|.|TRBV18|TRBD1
TGTGCCAGCTCACGAGGCGATATAGGGGGCTTTAGCCTGAACACTGAAGCTTTCTTT
CASSRGDIGGFSLNTEAFF
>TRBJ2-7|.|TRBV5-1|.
TGCGCCAGCAGCTATCCAGGGACCTACGAGCAGTACTTC
CASSYPGTYEQYF
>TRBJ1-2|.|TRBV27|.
TGTGCCAGCAGAACCGGGAGCACTAACTATGGCTACACCTTC
CASRTGSTNYGYTF
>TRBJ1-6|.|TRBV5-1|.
TGCGCCAGCAGCTTGGGGACGGCGGACCGGCAATCACCCCTCCACTTT
CASSLGTADRQSPLHF
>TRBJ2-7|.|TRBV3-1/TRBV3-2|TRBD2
TGTGCCAGCAGCCAACTGGGACTAGCGGGAGCGAAGAATGTAATCGACGAGCAGTACTTC
CASSQLGLAGAKNVIDEQYF
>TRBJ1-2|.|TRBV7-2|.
TGTGCCAGCAGCCGCAAATCCTCGGGGCACCAGAACTATGGCTACACCTTC
CASSRKSSGHQNYGYTF
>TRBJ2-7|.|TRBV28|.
TGTGCCAGCAGTTTCTTTACGCTGCGTAGACAATACGAGCAGTACTTC
CASSFFTLRRQYEQYF
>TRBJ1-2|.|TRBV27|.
TGTGCCAGCAGTTTATACGGGGGGCACGGCTATGGCTACACCTTC
CASSLYGGHGYGYTF
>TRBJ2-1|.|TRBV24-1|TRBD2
TGTGCCACCAGTGATGGGGGACTAGCGGGAGTCCATGAGCAGTTCTTC
CATSDGGLAGVHEQFF